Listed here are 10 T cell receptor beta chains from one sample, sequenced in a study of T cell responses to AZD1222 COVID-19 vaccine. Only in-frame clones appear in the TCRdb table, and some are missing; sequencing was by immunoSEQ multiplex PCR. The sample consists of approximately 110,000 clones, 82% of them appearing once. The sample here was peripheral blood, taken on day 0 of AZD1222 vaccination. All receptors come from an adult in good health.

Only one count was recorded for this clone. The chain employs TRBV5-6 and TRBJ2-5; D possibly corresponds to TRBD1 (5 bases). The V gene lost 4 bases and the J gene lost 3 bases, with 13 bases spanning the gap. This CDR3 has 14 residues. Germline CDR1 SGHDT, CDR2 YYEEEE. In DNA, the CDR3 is TGTGCCAGCAGCCCAAGGGGTGCCAAAGAGACCCAGTACTTC. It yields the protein CASSPRGAKETQYF.

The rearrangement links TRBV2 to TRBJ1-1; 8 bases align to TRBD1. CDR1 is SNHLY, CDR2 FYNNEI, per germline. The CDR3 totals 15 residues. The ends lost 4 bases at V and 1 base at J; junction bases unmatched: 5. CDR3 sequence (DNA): TGTGCCAGCAGTGTACAGGGGGTGCAGAACACTGAAGCTTTCTTT. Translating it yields CASSVQGVQNTEAFF.

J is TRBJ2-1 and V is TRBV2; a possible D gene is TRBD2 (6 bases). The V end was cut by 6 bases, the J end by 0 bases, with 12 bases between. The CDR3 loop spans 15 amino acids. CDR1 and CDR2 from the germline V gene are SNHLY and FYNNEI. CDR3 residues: CASSRDLSSYNEQFF. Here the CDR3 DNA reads TGTGCCAGCAGCCGGGACTTGAGCTCCTACAATGAGCAGTTCTTC.

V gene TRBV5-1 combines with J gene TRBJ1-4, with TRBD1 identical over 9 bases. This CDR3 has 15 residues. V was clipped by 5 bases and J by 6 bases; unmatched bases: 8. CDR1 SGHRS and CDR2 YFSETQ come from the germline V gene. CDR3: CASSWGDRADEKLFF. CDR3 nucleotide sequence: TGCGCCAGCAGTTGGGGGGACAGGGCGGATGAAAAACTGTTTTTT.

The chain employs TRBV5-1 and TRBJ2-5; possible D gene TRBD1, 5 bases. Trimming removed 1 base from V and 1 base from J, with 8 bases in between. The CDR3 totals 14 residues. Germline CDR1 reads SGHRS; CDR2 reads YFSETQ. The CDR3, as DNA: TGCGCCAGCAGCTTGAGGGGCTTCCAAGAGACCCAGTACTTC. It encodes CASSLRGFQETQYF.

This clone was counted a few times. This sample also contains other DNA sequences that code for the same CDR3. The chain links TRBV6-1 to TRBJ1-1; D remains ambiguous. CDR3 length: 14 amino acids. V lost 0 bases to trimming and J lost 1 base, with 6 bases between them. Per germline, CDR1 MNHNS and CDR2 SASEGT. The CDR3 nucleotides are TGTGCCAGCAGTGAAGCGGGTCGGAACACTGAAGCTTTCTTT. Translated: CASSEAGRNTEAFF.

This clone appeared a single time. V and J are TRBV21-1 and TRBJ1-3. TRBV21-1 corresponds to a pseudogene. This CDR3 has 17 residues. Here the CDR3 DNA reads TGTGCCAGCAGCAAAGACGCCAGCGGGAGGGTAGGAAACACCATATATTTT. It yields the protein CASSKDASGRVGNTIYF.

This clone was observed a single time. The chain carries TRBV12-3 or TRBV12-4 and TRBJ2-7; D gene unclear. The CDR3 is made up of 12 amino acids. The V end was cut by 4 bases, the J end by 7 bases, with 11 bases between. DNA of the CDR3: TGTGCCAGCAGTTCCGGATTGGCGGAGCAGTACTTC. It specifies CASSSGLAEQYF.

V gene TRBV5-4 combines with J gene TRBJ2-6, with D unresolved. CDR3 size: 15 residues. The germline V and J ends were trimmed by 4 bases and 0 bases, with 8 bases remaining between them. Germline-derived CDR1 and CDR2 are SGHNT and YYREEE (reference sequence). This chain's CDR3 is CASSPPDSGANVLTF. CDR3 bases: TGTGCCAGCAGCCCACCCGACTCTGGGGCCAACGTCCTGACTTTC.

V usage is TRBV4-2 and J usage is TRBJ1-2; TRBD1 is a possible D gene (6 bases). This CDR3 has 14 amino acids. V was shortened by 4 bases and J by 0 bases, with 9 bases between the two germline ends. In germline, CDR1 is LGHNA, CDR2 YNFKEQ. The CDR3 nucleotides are TGTGCCAGCAGCCTTACAGGGACTAACTATGGCTACACCTTC. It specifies CASSLTGTNYGYTF.